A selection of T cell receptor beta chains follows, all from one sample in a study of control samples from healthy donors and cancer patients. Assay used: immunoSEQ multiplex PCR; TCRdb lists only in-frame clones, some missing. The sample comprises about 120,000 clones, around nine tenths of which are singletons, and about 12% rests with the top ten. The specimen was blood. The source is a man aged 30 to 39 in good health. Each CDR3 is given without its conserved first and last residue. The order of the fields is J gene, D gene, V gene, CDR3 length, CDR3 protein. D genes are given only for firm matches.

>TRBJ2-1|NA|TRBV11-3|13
ASSFPGLPRNEQF
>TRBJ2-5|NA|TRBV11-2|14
ASSLVGAGVGETQY
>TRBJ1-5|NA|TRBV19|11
ASSIKATGPQH
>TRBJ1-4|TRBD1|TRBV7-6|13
ASSLGQGGSEKLF
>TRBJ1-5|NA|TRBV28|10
ASRLKGRTQH
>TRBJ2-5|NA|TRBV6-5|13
ASSRGARRQETQY
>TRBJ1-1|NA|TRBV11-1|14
ASSSPLGTGNTEAF
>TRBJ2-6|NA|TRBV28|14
ASSWGGVSGANVLT
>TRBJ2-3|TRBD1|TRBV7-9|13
ASSLGQGNTDTQY
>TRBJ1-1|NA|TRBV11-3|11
ASSRDGNTEAF
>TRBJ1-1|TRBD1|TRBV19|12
ASTADRRAGEAF
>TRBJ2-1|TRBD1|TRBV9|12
ASSVGTVADEQF
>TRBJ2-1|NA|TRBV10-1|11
ASSEQGYNEQF
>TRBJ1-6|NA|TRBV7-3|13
ASSLTGTMDSPLH
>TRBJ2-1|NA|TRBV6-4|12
ASSPVGGANEQF
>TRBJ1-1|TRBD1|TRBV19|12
ASSARQGGTEAF
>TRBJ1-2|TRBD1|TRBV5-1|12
ASSLSGGNYGYT
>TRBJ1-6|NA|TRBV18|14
ASSPQEGGENSPLH
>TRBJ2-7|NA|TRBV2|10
ASSEIDFEQY
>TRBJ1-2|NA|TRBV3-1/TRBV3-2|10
ASSQADQYYT
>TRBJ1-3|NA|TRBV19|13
ASSLPGVRGNTIY
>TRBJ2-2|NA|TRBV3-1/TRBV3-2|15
ASSQDGAGTNTGELF
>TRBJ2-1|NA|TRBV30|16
AWSVIGGWQIAYNEQF
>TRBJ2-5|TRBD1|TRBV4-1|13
ASSPRQGGRETQY
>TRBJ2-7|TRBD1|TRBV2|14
ASSVGPGQGSYEQY
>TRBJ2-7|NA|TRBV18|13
ASSPPAGATYEQY
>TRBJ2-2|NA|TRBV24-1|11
ATIDRNTGELF
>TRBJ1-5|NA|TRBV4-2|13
ASSQDLDSTQPQH
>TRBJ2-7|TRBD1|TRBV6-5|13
ASSSGGTGGREQY
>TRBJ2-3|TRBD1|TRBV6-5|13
ASSKGPDRADTQY
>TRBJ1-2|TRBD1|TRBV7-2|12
ASSFSWTGTGYT
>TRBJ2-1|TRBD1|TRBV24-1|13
ATRAGTGGRNEQF
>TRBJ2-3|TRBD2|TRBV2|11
ASTSGGADTQY
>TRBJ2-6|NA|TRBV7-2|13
ASSLETSGANVLT
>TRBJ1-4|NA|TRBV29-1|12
SVPGHSWGEKLF
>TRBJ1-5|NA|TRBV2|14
ASSEVGTAIYQPQH
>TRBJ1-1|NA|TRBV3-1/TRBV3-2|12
ASSQLPGVTEAF
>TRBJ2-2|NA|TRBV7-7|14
ASSLQGPANTGELF
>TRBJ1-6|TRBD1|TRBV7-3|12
ASSSGTGNSPLH
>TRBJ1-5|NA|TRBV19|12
ASSYRRVGQPQH
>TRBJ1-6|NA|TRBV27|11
ASRYGYNSPLH
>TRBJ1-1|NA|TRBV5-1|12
ASTKGTMNTEAF
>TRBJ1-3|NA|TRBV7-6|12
ASSPGGMGNTIY
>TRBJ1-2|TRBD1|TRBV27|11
ASSYQGGDGYT
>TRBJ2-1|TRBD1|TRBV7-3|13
ASSSTGGQYNEQF
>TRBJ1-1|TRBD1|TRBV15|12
ATSREGQGTEAF
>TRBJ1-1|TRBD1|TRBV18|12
ASSPGQGTTEAF
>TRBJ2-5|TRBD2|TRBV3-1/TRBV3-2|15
ASSHRGLAGEQETQY
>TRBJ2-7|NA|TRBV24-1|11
ATSDALSYEQY
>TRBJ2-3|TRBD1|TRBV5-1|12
ASGTGGGTDTQY
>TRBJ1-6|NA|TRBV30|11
AWRQGYNSPLH
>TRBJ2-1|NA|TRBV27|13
ASSYASKGRNEQF
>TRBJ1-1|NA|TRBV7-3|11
ASSLMDNTEAF
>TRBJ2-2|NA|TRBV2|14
ASSLFGNTNTGELF